This passage covers 10 T cell receptor beta chains from one sample sequenced in a study of metastatic and nonmetastatic thyroid tumors. Thyroid surgery was performed in patients who had received no treatment beforehand. MiXCR was used by TCRdb to re-call the PCR reads. The data show about 15,000 clones, approximately 3.9% seen once. Input material: tumor tissue. These receptors were collected from a female donor with papillary thyroid cancer or a benign thyroid nodule (not recorded which). Some clones in this sample may be carry-over from other donors' samples.

This clone was observed a few times. The genes are TRBV4-1 and TRBJ2-7; 10 nucleotides line up with TRBD2. This CDR3 spans 19 amino acids. The germline V gene has CDR1 MGHRA and CDR2 YSYEKL. V shed 0 bases and J 0 bases; nucleotides not matched to a gene: 11. CDR3 amino acids: CASSQDPYFGLAVSYEQYF. The DNA for the CDR3 is TGCGCCAGCAGCCAAGATCCGTACTTTGGACTAGCGGTCTCCTACGAGCAGTACTTC.

This clone has just a few counts. The gene calls are TRBV12-3 or TRBV12-4 and TRBJ2-1; the match to TRBD1 covers 7 bases. Germline trimming cut 5 bases from V and 4 bases from J; bases unmatched to any gene: 5. This CDR3 has 14 residues. CDR3 region: CASSIQDRYNEQFF. The DNA of the CDR3 is TGTGCCAGCAGTATCCAGGACAGGTACAATGAGCAGTTCTTC.

By share, this clone counts as medium-sized. The V gene is TRBV20-1, the J gene TRBJ2-7, with D uncertain. Germline V CDR1 and CDR2: DFQATT, SNEGSKA (reference sequence). The CDR3 covers 11 residues. With 6 bases removed from V and 4 bases from J, the gap between germline ends came to 10 bases. CDR3 nucleotide sequence: TGCAGTGCCCGGCATGGGTACGAGCAGTACTTC. It yields the protein CSARHGYEQYF.

This clone was seen a handful of times. This chain joins TRBV28 and TRBJ2-7; TRBD2 matches at 10 bases. The V gene's germline CDR1 is MDHEN and CDR2 SYDVKM. The junction had 7 bases not matched to a gene; V was cut back by 6 bases and J by 5 bases. The CDR3 is made up of 14 amino acids. DNA of the CDR3: TGTGCCAGCAGCCCTAGCGGGAGATTGGACGAGCAGTACTTC. Protein: CASSPSGRLDEQYF.

This clone has just a few counts. The CDR3 DNA is TGTGCCAGCAGCCGGGACACGGACTACGAGCAGTACTTC. It codes for CASSRDTDYEQYF. The rearrangement joins TRBV5-4 to TRBJ2-7; D is possibly TRBD1 (6 bases). The V gene lost 4 bases and the J gene lost 3 bases, with 11 bases spanning the gap. This CDR3 region has 13 residues. The germline V gene encodes CDR1 SGHNT and CDR2 YYREEE (reference sequence).

This clone was seen a few times. The J gene is TRBJ2-7, the V gene TRBV20-1; D possibly corresponds to TRBD1 (6 bases). Germline CDR1 is DFQATT and CDR2 is SNEGSKA (reference sequence). The CDR3 totals 14 residues. Between the trimmed V and J ends, which lost 2 bases and 3 bases, there was a span of 14 bases. CDR3 DNA: TGCAGTGCTAGACAATCTCAGGGGAACTACGAGCAGTACTTC. Residues: CSARQSQGNYEQYF.

By sample share, this clone is large. The genes are TRBV27 and TRBJ2-1; tentatively, D is TRBD1 (6 bases). V lost 7 bases and J 2 bases, leaving 12 bases between the germline ends. Germline V gives CDR1 MNHEY, CDR2 SMNVEV (reference sequence). The CDR3 runs 14 residues. CDR3 DNA: TGTGCCAGCAATGGCAGGGGCGCCTACAATGAGCAGTTCTTC. This encodes CASNGRGAYNEQFF.

The table lists this clone with a few counts. At the DNA level, this CDR3 is encoded by other sequences in the same sample as well. The gene calls are TRBV19 and TRBJ1-5; TRBD1 matches at 12 bases. The V gene's germline CDR1 is LNHDA and CDR2 SQIVND (reference sequence). The CDR3 has 16 residues. J gave up 6 bases and V 6 bases, and 9 bases lay outside the gene matches. The CDR3 DNA reads as TGTGCCAGTAGCATACCGGGACAGGGGGCGCGTCAGCCCCAGCATTTT. This gives the protein CASSIPGQGARQPQHF.

The chain has TRBV2 and TRBJ1-2; 8 positions agree with TRBD1. CDR3 length: 14 residues. CDR1 SNHLY and CDR2 FYNNEI come from the germline V gene. J gave up 1 base and V 7 bases, and 5 bases lay outside the gene matches. In DNA form, the CDR3 reads TGTGCCAGCAAGGCGGGACAGGTTAACTATGGCTACACCTTC. Protein: CASKAGQVNYGYTF.

The V gene is TRBV7-2, the J gene TRBJ2-7; D gene uncertain. Deletions cut 3 bases from V and 4 bases from J, with 10 bases between. This CDR3 is 13 amino acids long. The germline V gene encodes CDR1 SGHTA and CDR2 FQGNSA. In nucleotides, the CDR3 is TGTGCCAGCAGCTTTAACAGACCTTACGAGCAGTACTTC. Translated, it gives CASSFNRPYEQYF.